This T cell receptor (gamma chain) was sequenced in a study of Vδ1+ human thymocytes. General observations from the study: Despite high sort purity, about a fifth of thymic T cell receptor delta sequences were Vdelta2. Thymic TRG and TRD repertoires appeared highly polyclonal.

In regard to this clone: Its specificity is unknown.

CDR1 VINAFY and CDR2 YDVSNSKD come from the germline V gene. This CDR3 contains 12 residues. J was trimmed by 3 bases and V by 3 bases; bases with no gene match: 2. Extracted RNA was reverse transcribed into cDNA. The CDR3 regions were amplified by multiplex PCR from V-gene primers to a constant-region primer. TCRdb reran clone calling via CATT on the multiplex PCR reads. The sample has roughly 6,700 gamma-chain clones; around two fifths are singletons. The chain links TRGV5 to TRGJ1 or TRGJ2. The TCR originated in a boy younger than two who had congenital heart surgery. Sequencing used Vdelta1+ gamma-delta thymocytes from the thymus. Noted subset: FACS-sorted CD3+ TCRalphabeta- TCRVdelta1+ TCRVdelta2- thymocytes. This CDR3 is CATWDPYYKKLF. The CDR3 nucleotides read TGTGCCACCTGGGACCCTTATTATAAGAAACTCTTT.